This is a list of T cell receptor beta chains from one sample in a study of Tregs in tolerant kidney transplant recipients. Only in-frame clones appear in the TCRdb table, and some are missing; sequencing was by immunoSEQ multiplex PCR. Among about 21,000 clones listed, about 85% were seen once. The sequencing here drew on CD8+ T cells from blood (PBMCs), taken 6 months after the transplant. Receptors were obtained from a human patient who received a combined kidney and bone marrow transplant. Some T cells here may be from the graft donor. The CDR3 runs from the conserved cysteine through the conserved F or W. D genes are given only for firm matches. Expanded clones get a size class; other rows say once, few or many, or leave the size out.

V: TRBV4-1
D: TRBD2
size: -
J: TRBJ2-1
DNA: TGCGCCAGCAGCCGAGGGACTAGTTGGGATGAGCAGTTCTTC
CDR3: CASSRGTSWDEQFF

V: TRBV15
D: TRBD2
size: once
J: TRBJ2-1
DNA: TGTGCCACCAGCAGAGATTTGGGGACTAGCGGGGGGTTAGTTGAGCAGTTCTTC
CDR3: CATSRDLGTSGGLVEQFF

V: TRBV4-1
D: -
size: -
J: TRBJ1-2
DNA: TGCGCCAGCAGCCAAGATCCAGGGGTGGACTATGGCTACACCTTC
CDR3: CASSQDPGVDYGYTF

V: TRBV27
D: -
size: -
J: TRBJ2-7
DNA: TGTGCCAGCAGTTCGACGGACTCTCACTACGAGCAGTACTTC
CDR3: CASSSTDSHYEQYF

V: TRBV6-1
D: -
size: -
J: TRBJ2-7
DNA: TGTGCCAGCAGGGCCGAGGACAGATTCTACGAGCAGTACTTC
CDR3: CASRAEDRFYEQYF

V: TRBV27
D: TRBD2
size: -
J: TRBJ2-3
DNA: TGTGCCAGCAGCCGAATACTAGCGGGGGGGCCCACAGATACGCAGTATTTT
CDR3: CASSRILAGGPTDTQYF

V: TRBV28
D: TRBD1
size: -
J: TRBJ1-6
DNA: TGTGCCAGCAGTGTGTGGACAGGGAGGTATAATTCACCCCTCCACTTT
CDR3: CASSVWTGRYNSPLHF

V: TRBV11-2
D: -
size: few
J: TRBJ1-6
DNA: TGTGCCAGCTGCCGGGGGAGGGGTTTGAGAAATTCACCCCTCCACTTT
CDR3: CASCRGRGLRNSPLHF

V: TRBV19
D: TRBD1
size: few
J: TRBJ2-7
DNA: TGTGCCAGTACCCCCGGGACAGCCACTTACGAGCAGTACTTC
CDR3: CASTPGTATYEQYF

V: TRBV5-6
D: TRBD2
size: -
J: TRBJ2-7
DNA: TGTGCCAGCAGCCATACTAGCGGGAACTCCTACGAGCAGTACTTC
CDR3: CASSHTSGNSYEQYF

V: TRBV7-9
D: -
size: -
J: TRBJ2-2
DNA: TGTGCCAGCAGCTTCGATCAGTTCGCGAACACCGGGGAGCTGTTTTTT
CDR3: CASSFDQFANTGELFF

V: TRBV6-5
D: -
size: -
J: TRBJ1-2
DNA: TGTGCCAGCGCTACCTTTACAGGAGCCTATGGCTACACCTTC
CDR3: CASATFTGAYGYTF

V: TRBV11-2
D: TRBD1
size: -
J: TRBJ1-1
DNA: TGTGCCAGCAGCTTAGACTACAGGGGGGACACTGAAGCTTTCTTT
CDR3: CASSLDYRGDTEAFF

V: TRBV7-6
D: -
size: -
J: TRBJ2-7
DNA: TGTGCCAGCAGCTTAGCGGGGGGTTCCTACGAGCAGTACTTC
CDR3: CASSLAGGSYEQYF

V: TRBV4-2
D: -
size: once
J: TRBJ2-7
DNA: TGTGCCAGCAGCCAAGAAGGGCGGGCCCCCTACGAGCAGTACTTC
CDR3: CASSQEGRAPYEQYF

V: TRBV5-6
D: -
size: -
J: TRBJ2-7
DNA: TGTGCCAGCAGCCCCCAAGGGGGGGTGGGCGAGCACTTC
CDR3: CASSPQGGVGEHF

V: TRBV29-1
D: -
size: -
J: TRBJ1-1
DNA: TGCAGCGTTGAAGGGCACAGGAACACTGAAGCTTTCTTT
CDR3: CSVEGHRNTEAFF

V: TRBV19
D: -
size: -
J: TRBJ2-7
DNA: TGTGCCAGTAGTATAGATCCAGGTGTCATGGGCTACGAGCAGTACTTC
CDR3: CASSIDPGVMGYEQYF

V: TRBV19
D: -
size: few
J: TRBJ2-6
DNA: TGTGCCAGTAGTCTCGCTGGGGCCAACGTCCTGACTTTC
CDR3: CASSLAGANVLTF

V: TRBV29-1
D: -
size: -
J: TRBJ2-5
DNA: TGCAGCGTTTTACAGAGAAAAGAGACCCAGTACTTC
CDR3: CSVLQRKETQYF

V: TRBV30
D: TRBD2
size: few
J: TRBJ2-5
DNA: TGTGCCTCGATTGTAGCGGGGGACCTCCAAGAGACCCAGTACTTC
CDR3: CASIVAGDLQETQYF

V: TRBV7-8
D: -
size: -
J: TRBJ2-3
DNA: TGTGCCAGCAGCTTACTTGAAAAGCGGCCATATAGCACAGATACGCAGTATTTT
CDR3: CASSLLEKRPYSTDTQYF